This T cell receptor beta chain came from a study of blood T cells in healthy people across ages (dated by TCRdb to between 2014 and 2017). For the wider study: Template switching captured roughly one uniquely barcoded TCR beta cDNA molecule per two T cells in model experiments. To track age-related changes in TCR beta repertoire diversity, the study relied on deep sequencing normalized with unique cDNA molecular identifiers. The donors were split into four age groups: young (average approximately 16 years), middle-aged (roughly 40), aged (around 67) and long-lived (roughly 77). To avoid experimental bias, donors of different ages were spread randomly across the sequencing lanes. Two additional independent replicas of 1 million unique cDNA reads from the same blood draw were analyzed for two donors (one aged 18 to 30 and one aged 80 or older). What the study reported, not specific to this receptor: Observed TCR beta diversity per million T cells fell roughly linearly with age, and a significant reduction was already apparent by age roughly 41. Total diversity estimates from one million sequenced T cells were considered lower bounds and underestimates. A strong correlation was found between observed TCR beta diversity and the percentage of naive T cells measured by flow cytometry. Bulk unsorted PBMC profiling prevented conclusive comparison of naive and antigen-experienced compartments. Compared with the aged group, the long-lived group had more naive CD4+ T cells, fewer expanded clones and increased TCR diversity, suggesting age selection. Because donor CMV infection status was unknown, age-related changes in expanded clonotypes were potentially confounded.

Systemically healthy Caucasian individuals from Russia, 35 to 50 in total and aged roughly 6 to 95 years, were included as donors. Each donor gave about 9.8 milliliters of peripheral blood, drawn into EDTA-treated Vacutainer tubes. Ficoll-Paque density-gradient centrifugation was used to isolate PBMCs, with at least 6.5 million per sample. Trizol reagent was used to extract total RNA from the PBMCs, yielding at least 5.5 micrograms per sample. Naive CD45RAhigh/CD27high T cell percentages were measured by flow cytometry on a PBMC aliquot from every donor. Libraries were prepared through 5' RACE. The sample was run on an Illumina HiSeq 2500. A second 7 to 11 cycle PCR used a sample-barcoded 5' primer and a J-beta primer mix. Each TCR beta cDNA molecule received a unique molecular identifier from a template-switch 5' adaptor carrying 12 random nucleotides. Each sample yielded at least 3 million CDR3-containing paired-end reads. First-strand cDNA was synthesized from all RNA with the Mint cDNA synthesis kit, primed by a TRBC-specific oligonucleotide. Following uracil-DNA glycosylase treatment, a first 18-cycle PCR with universal primers M1SS and BC2_uni_R was performed on all cDNA. In the original analysis: Normalization of each sample was performed by random selection of 1 million high-quality reads, each carrying a distinct molecular identifier. Instead of being binned into consensus sequences, reads with shared molecular identifiers were discarded. MiTCR, run with a Q25 quality threshold and the strictest error-elimination algorithm, handled CDR3 identification, clonotype clustering and error correction. A nonparametric unseen species model with Euler transformation was used to estimate a lower bound on total TCR beta diversity. TCRdb reanalyzed the raw reads on its own, using fastp at Q25 for trimming and MiXCR for clone calling, and kept in-frame beta chains. Entries that share a CDR3 protein sequence are merged under the most common genes and DNA. The authors' filters were not applied to this entry. The sample table shows some 1.5 million distinct CDR3 sequences, and approximately 30% are seen once. Clones ranked in the top ten supply about 7.7% of the sample.

On this clonotype: Its specific antigen is unknown. The sample holds no much larger clone one base away, and base qualities are not on file.

This clonotype originated in a woman aged 25-40 years in good health. The sample taken for sequencing was blood.

The CDR3 protein is CASSQDPGGWGYTF. Read as DNA, the sequence is TGCGCCAGCAGCCAAGATCCAGGGGGCTGGGGCTACACCTTC. The rearrangement joined TRBV4-1 to TRBJ1-2, with 8 central nucleotides matching TRBD1. Including cysteine and phenylalanine, the CDR3 has 14 amino acids. The entry retains the CDR3 DNA only, 42 bases that are in frame from base 1. CDR1 and CDR2, looked up from the germline V gene, are MGHRA and YSYEKL. From V the trimming removes 0 bases and from J it removes 8 bases, while the gene matches leave 5 bases of the junction unaccounted for.